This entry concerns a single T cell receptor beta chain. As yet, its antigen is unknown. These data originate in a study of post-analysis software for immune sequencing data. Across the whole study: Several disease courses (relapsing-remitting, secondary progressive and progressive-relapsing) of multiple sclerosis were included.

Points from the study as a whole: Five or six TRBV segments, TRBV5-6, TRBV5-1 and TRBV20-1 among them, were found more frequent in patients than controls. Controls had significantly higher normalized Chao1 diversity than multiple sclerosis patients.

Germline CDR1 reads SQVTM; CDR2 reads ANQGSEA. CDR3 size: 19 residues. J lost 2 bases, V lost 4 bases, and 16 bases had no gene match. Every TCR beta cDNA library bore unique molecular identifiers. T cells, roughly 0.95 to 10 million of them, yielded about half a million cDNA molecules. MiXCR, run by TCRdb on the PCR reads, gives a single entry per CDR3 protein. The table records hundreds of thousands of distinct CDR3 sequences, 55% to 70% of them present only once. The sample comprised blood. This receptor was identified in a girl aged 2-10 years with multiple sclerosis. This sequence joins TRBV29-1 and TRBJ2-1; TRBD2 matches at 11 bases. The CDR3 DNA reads TGCAGCGTTGGGAGGACTAGCGGGCTAATAGCAGATCCCTACAATGAGCAGTTCTTC. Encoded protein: CSVGRTSGLIADPYNEQFF.